The source of this TCR beta chain is a study of blood T cells in healthy people across ages. Points from the study as a whole: Getting older went along with TCR beta diversity per million T cells dropping roughly linearly.

For the second PCR, which ran for roughly 6 to 11 cycles, a sample-barcoded 5' primer and a J-beta primer mix were used. TCRdb called the 5' RACE reads again in MiXCR, with one record for every CDR3 protein. This table holds about 1,800,000 distinct CDR3 sequences, over 25% found once. V was clipped by 0 bases and J by 1 base, with 8 bases between them. This CDR3 contains 15 residues. Germline V lookup: CDR1 SGHRS, CDR2 YFSETQ. This clonotype showed up many times. The antigen remains unidentified. The genes are TRBV5-1 and TRBJ2-4; D is undetermined. The sample taken for sequencing was blood. The TCR was taken from a woman under 40 in good health. The CDR3 sequence is CASSLAVGAKNIQYF. CDR3 nucleotides: TGCGCCAGCAGCTTGGCCGTGGGGGCCAAAAACATTCAGTACTTC.